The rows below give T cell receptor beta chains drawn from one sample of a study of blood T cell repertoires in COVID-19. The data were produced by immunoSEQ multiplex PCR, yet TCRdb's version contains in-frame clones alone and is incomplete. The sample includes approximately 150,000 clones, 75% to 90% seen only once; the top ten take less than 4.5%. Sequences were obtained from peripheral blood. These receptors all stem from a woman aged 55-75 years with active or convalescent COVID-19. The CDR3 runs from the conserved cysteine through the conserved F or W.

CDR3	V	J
CASSEGILAGGWTDTQYF	TRBV4-3	TRBJ2-3
CASSPQDSGHTDTQYF	TRBV18	TRBJ2-3
CASSRYRDYNSPLHF	TRBV4-3	TRBJ1-6
CASRGGPTSIHEQFF	TRBV2	TRBJ2-1
CASSVAGSSTDTQYF	TRBV9	TRBJ2-3
CASSLAAGVSYNEQFF	TRBV5-1	TRBJ2-1
CASSLGLAGVRRGETQYF	TRBV7-2	TRBJ2-5
CASRAGTGGFNEQYF	TRBV2	TRBJ2-7
CASSQYINYGYTF	TRBV3-1/TRBV3-2	TRBJ1-2
CASSPGTLTIEGYTF	TRBV16	TRBJ1-2
CASSLDSGGPETQYF	TRBV7-2	TRBJ2-5
CASSPRRAAEAFF	TRBV18	TRBJ1-1
CASSPTSAISYEQYF	TRBV18	TRBJ2-7
CASSYRDSNEQFF	TRBV6-6	TRBJ2-1
CASSTPGGYEQYF	TRBV27	TRBJ2-7
CATSDQDSRRGYTF	TRBV24-1	TRBJ1-2
CSASTGGNYGYTF	TRBV20-1	TRBJ1-2
CASSLTGLNQPQHF	TRBV2	TRBJ1-5
CASSLEVESAPNEKLFF	TRBV5-8	TRBJ1-4
CASSLVPSGGKYTQYF	TRBV7-9	TRBJ2-3
CASSQWDRSSYEQYF	TRBV14	TRBJ2-7
CSAQRGTDTQYF	TRBV29-1	TRBJ2-3
CASSEGGTGFYEQYF	TRBV6-1	TRBJ2-7
CASSPDRVPYF	TRBV12-3/TRBV12-4	TRBJ2-7
CAISESPTGGYGYTF	TRBV10-3	TRBJ1-2
CASSRQGHHSTDTQYF	TRBV9	TRBJ2-3
CASSYNLNTGELFF	TRBV6-2/TRBV6-3	TRBJ2-2
CAISGQGRDNSPLHF	TRBV10-3	TRBJ1-6
CASSVGTGDTGELFF	TRBV5-1	TRBJ2-2
CASSLGGRYEQYF	TRBV27	TRBJ2-7
CASSLIGSDTQYF	TRBV7-3	TRBJ2-3
CASSFGGGEAFF	TRBV11-2	TRBJ1-1
CASSPRGGAEGTEAFF	TRBV7-8	TRBJ1-1
CSARGAGGYTF	TRBV20-1	TRBJ1-2
CASSLAGQASYEQYF	TRBV7-2	TRBJ2-7
CASSLNSDANQPQHF	TRBV5-4	TRBJ1-5
CASSVGQLMNTEAFF	TRBV9	TRBJ1-1
CASSLDRDISNQPQHF	TRBV7-2	TRBJ1-5
CASSDQGDGGYTF	TRBV6-4	TRBJ1-2
CASSIGTGLSGNTIYF	TRBV19	TRBJ1-3
CASSQEGTGGNEQYF	TRBV4-3	TRBJ2-7
CAGSYVASGQYEQYF	TRBV6-5	TRBJ2-7
CASSRWDRQETQYF	TRBV27	TRBJ2-5
CASRGTGSRETQYF	TRBV6-5	TRBJ2-5
CASSLGGGHLKQDTQYF	TRBV5-4	TRBJ2-3
CASSMGAPGKARSNQPQHF	TRBV19	TRBJ1-5
CASSLQGAGNTIYF	TRBV5-4	TRBJ1-3
CAISPGGATDTQYF	TRBV10-3	TRBJ2-3
CASSYQRDSLNTDTQYF	TRBV7-9	TRBJ2-3
CAISEGVSNQPQHF	TRBV10-3	TRBJ1-5
CASSMTSSYNEQFF	TRBV19	TRBJ2-1
CAWRTTGSGSPLHF	TRBV30	TRBJ1-6
CASSPRGNTEAFF	TRBV3-1/TRBV3-2	TRBJ1-1
CASSLVGSGAQETQYF	TRBV5-1	TRBJ2-5
CASSFSQGTNTGELFF	TRBV7-9	TRBJ2-2
CALRGQGNSPLHF	TRBV30	TRBJ1-6
CASSQGAGNTIYF	TRBV5-1	TRBJ1-3
CASSPTSGGPKAYEQYF	TRBV7-9	TRBJ2-7